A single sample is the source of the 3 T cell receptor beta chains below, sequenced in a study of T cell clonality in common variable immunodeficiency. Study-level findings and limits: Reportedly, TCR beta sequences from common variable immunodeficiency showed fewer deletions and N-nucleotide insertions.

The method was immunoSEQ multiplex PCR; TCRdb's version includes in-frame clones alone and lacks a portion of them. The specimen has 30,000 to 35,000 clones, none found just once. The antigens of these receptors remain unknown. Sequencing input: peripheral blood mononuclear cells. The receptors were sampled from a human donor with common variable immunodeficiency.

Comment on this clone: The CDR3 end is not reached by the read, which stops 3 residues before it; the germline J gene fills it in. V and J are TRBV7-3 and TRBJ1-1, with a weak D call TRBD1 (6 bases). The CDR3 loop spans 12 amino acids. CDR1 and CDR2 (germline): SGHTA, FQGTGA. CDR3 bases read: TGTGCCAGCAGCTTAGGCGGACAGAAA. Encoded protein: CASSLGGQK. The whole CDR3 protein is CASSLGGQKAFF.

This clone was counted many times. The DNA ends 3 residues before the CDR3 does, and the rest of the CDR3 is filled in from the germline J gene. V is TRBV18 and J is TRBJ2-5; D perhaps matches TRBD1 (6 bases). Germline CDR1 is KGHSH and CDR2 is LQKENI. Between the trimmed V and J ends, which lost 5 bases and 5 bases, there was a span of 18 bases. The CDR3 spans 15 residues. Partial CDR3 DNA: TGTGCCAGCTCAACAGACCAGGGGATGAGGGAGACC. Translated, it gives CASSTDQGMRET. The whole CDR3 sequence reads CASSTDQGMRETQYF.

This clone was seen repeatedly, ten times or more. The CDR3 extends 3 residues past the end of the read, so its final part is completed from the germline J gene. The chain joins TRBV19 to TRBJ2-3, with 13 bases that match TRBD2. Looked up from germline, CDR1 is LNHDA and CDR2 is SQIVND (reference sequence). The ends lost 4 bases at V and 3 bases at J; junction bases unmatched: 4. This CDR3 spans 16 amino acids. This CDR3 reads CASSRTSGRGTDTQYF. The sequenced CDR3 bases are TGTGCCAGTAGTAGGACTAGCGGGAGAGGGACAGATACG.